Sequencing of this TCR beta chain was carried out in a study of human T cells and chemical hapten exposure. Study-wide background: Weekly scalp doses of diphenylcyclopropenone were given to patients during the roughly 25-week study. Notes on the study in general: Significantly more large CDR3 similarity clusters were formed by expanded TCRs than by controls.

Germline CDR1 DFQATT, CDR2 SNEGSKA (reference sequence). CDR3 size: 14 residues. The V and J ends lost 7 bases and 6 bases, in that order; junction bases with no gene match: 10. This clonotype was detected only a few times. Its target is unknown. Time point of the sample: patch test 2, 6 weeks after DPC sensitization. Specified treatment: therapeutic diphenylcyclopropenone sensitization with weekly scalp DPC. Attachment of unique molecular identifiers to individual cDNA molecules was performed in the library. In the original processing: The median was roughly 100,000 TCRs per sample, ranging roughly 23,224 to 750,000. In TCRdb, the RACE reads were re-called with MiXCR into one record per CDR3 protein. The V and J calls and clone size come from TCRdb's table, not from the authors' own analysis. The top ten clones hold around 1.3% of a sample with approximately 82,000 distinct CDR3 sequences, approximately 7% of them seen once.

Sequencing used whole blood, obtained in connection with sensitization to the hapten diphenylcyclopropenone (DPC). This TCR was recovered from a woman in her 30s with alopecia areata. Some clones in this sample may be carry-over from other donors' samples. The V and J genes are TRBV20-1 and TRBJ1-2; TRBD1 aligns across 11 bases. DNA of the CDR3: TGCAGTGTCCCCCAACGGACAGGGGGCGATGGCTACACCTTC. Encoded protein: CSVPQRTGGDGYTF.